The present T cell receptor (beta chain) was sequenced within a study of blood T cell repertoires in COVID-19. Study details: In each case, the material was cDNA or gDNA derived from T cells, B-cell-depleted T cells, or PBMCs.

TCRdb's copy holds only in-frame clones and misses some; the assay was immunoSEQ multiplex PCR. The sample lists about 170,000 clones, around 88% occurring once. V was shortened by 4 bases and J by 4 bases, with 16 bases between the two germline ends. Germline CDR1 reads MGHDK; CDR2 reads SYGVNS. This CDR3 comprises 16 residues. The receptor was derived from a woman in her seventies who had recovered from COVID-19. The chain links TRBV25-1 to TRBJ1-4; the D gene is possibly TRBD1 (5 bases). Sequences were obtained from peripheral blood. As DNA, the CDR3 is TGTGCCAGCAGTGTTCCAGCGGGGGGAGTTAATGAAAAACTGTTTTTT. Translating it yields CASSVPAGGVNEKLFF.